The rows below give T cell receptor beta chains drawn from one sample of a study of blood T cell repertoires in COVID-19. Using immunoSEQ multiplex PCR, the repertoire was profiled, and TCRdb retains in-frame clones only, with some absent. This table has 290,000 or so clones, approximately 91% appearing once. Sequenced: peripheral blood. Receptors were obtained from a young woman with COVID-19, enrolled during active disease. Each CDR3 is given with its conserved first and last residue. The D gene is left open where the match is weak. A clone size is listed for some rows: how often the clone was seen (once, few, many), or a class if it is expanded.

cdr3_aa: CASSEASLAGTYEQYF; cdr3_nt: TGTGCCAGCAGTGAGGCTTCACTAGCGGGAACATACGAGCAGTACTTC; d_call: TRBD2; clone_size: NA; v_call: TRBV2; j_call: TRBJ2-7
cdr3_aa: CASKLAGAGELFF; cdr3_nt: TGTGCCAGCAAACTAGCGGGAGCCGGGGAGCTGTTTTTT; d_call: TRBD2; clone_size: NA; v_call: TRBV2; j_call: TRBJ2-2
cdr3_aa: CASSSHRDSNQPQHF; cdr3_nt: TGTGCCAGCAGCTCTCACAGGGATAGCAATCAGCCCCAGCATTTT; d_call: NA; clone_size: NA; v_call: TRBV3-1/TRBV3-2; j_call: TRBJ1-5
cdr3_aa: CASSKTAATLYEQYF; cdr3_nt: TGCGCCAGCAGCAAAACAGCCGCTACACTCTACGAGCAGTACTTC; d_call: NA; clone_size: NA; v_call: TRBV5-1; j_call: TRBJ2-7
cdr3_aa: CASSQGSGLGTTMRDTQYF; cdr3_nt: TGCGCCAGCAGCCAAGGCTCGGGTTTGGGGACTACTATGCGAGATACGCAGTATTTT; d_call: TRBD2; clone_size: NA; v_call: TRBV4-1; j_call: TRBJ2-3
cdr3_aa: CASSSQGNTEAFF; cdr3_nt: TGTGCCAGCAGTTCACAGGGGAACACTGAAGCTTTCTTT; d_call: NA; clone_size: NA; v_call: TRBV12-3/TRBV12-4; j_call: TRBJ1-1
cdr3_aa: CASSLSRSEKLFF; cdr3_nt: TGTGCCAGCAGCTTGTCCAGGTCGGAAAAACTGTTTTTT; d_call: NA; clone_size: NA; v_call: TRBV5-6; j_call: TRBJ1-4
cdr3_aa: CASRPQQGTEAFF; cdr3_nt: TGTGCCAGTAGGCCCCAACAGGGAACTGAAGCTTTCTTT; d_call: NA; clone_size: NA; v_call: TRBV19; j_call: TRBJ1-1
cdr3_aa: CASSPQDTYGYTF; cdr3_nt: TGTGCCAGCAGTCCCCAGGATACCTATGGCTACACCTTC; d_call: NA; clone_size: NA; v_call: TRBV12-3/TRBV12-4; j_call: TRBJ1-2
cdr3_aa: CASSFGLGQGLFF; cdr3_nt: TGTGCCAGCAGCTTTGGGTTAGGGCAGGGACTGTTTTTT; d_call: NA; clone_size: once; v_call: TRBV5-8; j_call: TRBJ1-4
cdr3_aa: CASSSQAGGPTGELFF; cdr3_nt: TGTGCCAGTAGTAGCCAGGCGGGAGGGCCGACCGGGGAGCTGTTTTTT; d_call: TRBD2; clone_size: once; v_call: TRBV19; j_call: TRBJ2-2
cdr3_aa: CATGQDSSEAFF; cdr3_nt: TGTGCCACAGGACAGGATTCATCTGAAGCTTTCTTT; d_call: TRBD1; clone_size: NA; v_call: TRBV19; j_call: TRBJ1-1
cdr3_aa: CASSQEPKSSSYNSPLHF; cdr3_nt: TGTGCCAGCAGCCAAGAACCCAAGTCGAGCTCCTATAATTCACCCCTCCACTTT; d_call: NA; clone_size: NA; v_call: TRBV3-1/TRBV3-2; j_call: TRBJ1-6
cdr3_aa: CSVEDRRQGRDTIYF; cdr3_nt: TGCAGCGTTGAAGATCGAAGACAGGGACGGGACACCATATATTTT; d_call: TRBD1; clone_size: NA; v_call: TRBV29-1; j_call: TRBJ1-3
cdr3_aa: CASRNLASGANVLTF; cdr3_nt: TGTGCCAGCAGAAACCTAGCCTCTGGGGCCAACGTCCTGACTTTC; d_call: NA; clone_size: NA; v_call: TRBV27; j_call: TRBJ2-6
cdr3_aa: CASLMGGGNTIYF; cdr3_nt: TGTGCCAGCCTTATGGGAGGCGGAAACACCATATATTTT; d_call: NA; clone_size: NA; v_call: TRBV6-6; j_call: TRBJ1-3
cdr3_aa: CASSLEPLRGNEQYF; cdr3_nt: TGTGCCAGCAGTTTGGAGCCCTTAAGGGGAAACGAGCAGTACTTC; d_call: NA; clone_size: NA; v_call: TRBV5-4; j_call: TRBJ2-7
cdr3_aa: CASSLVSGRKGGAEAFF; cdr3_nt: TGTGCCAGCAGCTTGGTTTCAGGGCGAAAGGGAGGCGCTGAAGCTTTCTTT; d_call: NA; clone_size: NA; v_call: TRBV5-5; j_call: TRBJ1-1
cdr3_aa: CASSPKDRETDTQYF; cdr3_nt: TGTGCCAGCAGCCCAAAGGACAGGGAGACAGATACGCAGTATTTT; d_call: TRBD1; clone_size: NA; v_call: TRBV13; j_call: TRBJ2-3
cdr3_aa: CASSGRDRLWGYTF; cdr3_nt: TGTGCCAGTAGTGGCCGGGACAGACTATGGGGCTACACCTTC; d_call: TRBD1; clone_size: NA; v_call: TRBV19; j_call: TRBJ1-2
cdr3_aa: CASSRNPGLSDTQYF; cdr3_nt: TGCGCCAGCAGCAGGAACCCGGGACTTTCAGATACGCAGTATTTT; d_call: NA; clone_size: NA; v_call: TRBV5-1; j_call: TRBJ2-3
cdr3_aa: CASSISWSTVYSNQPQHF; cdr3_nt: TGTGCCAGTAGTATAAGTTGGTCGACAGTTTATAGCAATCAGCCCCAGCATTTT; d_call: NA; clone_size: NA; v_call: TRBV19; j_call: TRBJ1-5
cdr3_aa: CSAGESESTEAFF; cdr3_nt: TGCAGCGCAGGGGAATCAGAGAGCACTGAAGCTTTCTTT; d_call: NA; clone_size: NA; v_call: TRBV29-1; j_call: TRBJ1-1
cdr3_aa: CASSLASAGVGYTF; cdr3_nt: TGTGCCAGCAGCTTGGCCTCGGCAGGGGTGGGCTACACCTTC; d_call: NA; clone_size: NA; v_call: TRBV5-5; j_call: TRBJ1-2
cdr3_aa: CAWSVGSNTEAFF; cdr3_nt: TGTGCCTGGAGTGTTGGGAGTAACACTGAAGCTTTCTTT; d_call: NA; clone_size: once; v_call: TRBV30; j_call: TRBJ1-1
cdr3_aa: CSGETQYF; cdr3_nt: TGCAGCGGCGAAACCCAGTACTTC; d_call: NA; clone_size: NA; v_call: TRBV29-1; j_call: TRBJ2-5
cdr3_aa: CASSYVVRSNQPQHF; cdr3_nt: TGTGCCAGCAGTTACGTGGTCAGAAGCAATCAGCCCCAGCATTTT; d_call: NA; clone_size: NA; v_call: TRBV6-6; j_call: TRBJ1-5
cdr3_aa: CASSYDIAGPYNEQFF; cdr3_nt: TGTGCCAGCAGTTACGACATAGCGGGGCCCTACAATGAGCAGTTCTTC; d_call: TRBD2; clone_size: NA; v_call: TRBV6-2/TRBV6-3; j_call: TRBJ2-1
cdr3_aa: CATSDLRLAGEGQHGGTSTDTQYF; cdr3_nt: TGTGCCACCAGTGATTTGCGTCTAGCGGGAGAAGGCCAACACGGCGGCACTAGCACAGATACGCAGTATTTT; d_call: TRBD2; clone_size: NA; v_call: TRBV24-1; j_call: TRBJ2-3
cdr3_aa: CASSQGVMLAGGGEQYF; cdr3_nt: TGTGCCAGCAGCCAAGGGGTGATGCTAGCGGGAGGAGGCGAGCAGTACTTC; d_call: TRBD2; clone_size: NA; v_call: TRBV3-1/TRBV3-2; j_call: TRBJ2-7
cdr3_aa: CATRRSGTEPPYEQYF; cdr3_nt: TGTGCCACTCGTAGATCCGGGACAGAACCACCCTACGAGCAGTACTTC; d_call: TRBD1; clone_size: NA; v_call: TRBV19; j_call: TRBJ2-7
cdr3_aa: CASKLGGRSANYGYTF; cdr3_nt: TGTGCCAGCAAACTAGGGGGACGATCAGCTAACTATGGCTACACCTTC; d_call: NA; clone_size: NA; v_call: TRBV28; j_call: TRBJ1-2
cdr3_aa: CASSPSTVGVEAFF; cdr3_nt: TGTGCCAGCAGCCCCTCAACTGTAGGGGTTGAAGCTTTCTTT; d_call: NA; clone_size: NA; v_call: TRBV5-4; j_call: TRBJ1-1
cdr3_aa: CASSYSTGLYEQYF; cdr3_nt: TGTGCCAGCAGTTACTCAACAGGGCTCTACGAGCAGTACTTC; d_call: NA; clone_size: NA; v_call: TRBV6-5; j_call: TRBJ2-7
cdr3_aa: CASSDNRGSAFF; cdr3_nt: TGTGCCAGCAGTGATAACAGGGGATCAGCTTTCTTT; d_call: TRBD1; clone_size: NA; v_call: TRBV28; j_call: TRBJ1-1
cdr3_aa: CASSEAPRTEAFF; cdr3_nt: TGTGCCAGCAGTGAAGCTCCTAGGACTGAAGCTTTCTTT; d_call: NA; clone_size: NA; v_call: TRBV6-1; j_call: TRBJ1-1
cdr3_aa: CASSPNRLWTEAFF; cdr3_nt: TGTGCCAGCAGTCCGAACAGGCTATGGACTGAAGCTTTCTTT; d_call: NA; clone_size: NA; v_call: TRBV6-5; j_call: TRBJ1-1
cdr3_aa: CASSISTGYMNTEAFF; cdr3_nt: TGTGCCAGCAGCATTTCGACAGGCTACATGAACACTGAAGCTTTCTTT; d_call: NA; clone_size: NA; v_call: TRBV7-8; j_call: TRBJ1-1
cdr3_aa: CASSARDRGRGNTIYF; cdr3_nt: TGTGCCAGCAGTGCAAGAGACAGGGGGCGAGGAAACACCATATATTTT; d_call: TRBD1; clone_size: NA; v_call: TRBV28; j_call: TRBJ1-3
cdr3_aa: CASSLEGQGSDYGYTF; cdr3_nt: TGTGCCAGCAGCTTGGAGGGACAGGGCTCAGACTATGGCTACACCTTC; d_call: TRBD1; clone_size: NA; v_call: TRBV7-9; j_call: TRBJ1-2
cdr3_aa: CASSIRGLYNEQFF; cdr3_nt: TGTGCCAGTAGTATTCGGGGATTATACAATGAGCAGTTCTTC; d_call: NA; clone_size: NA; v_call: TRBV19; j_call: TRBJ2-1
cdr3_aa: CASSVRDGSIQYF; cdr3_nt: TGTGCCAGCAGCGTCAGGGACGGGAGCATTCAGTACTTC; d_call: NA; clone_size: NA; v_call: TRBV9; j_call: TRBJ2-4
cdr3_aa: CAQRDRGDFRKAFF; cdr3_nt: TGTGCCCAACGGGACAGGGGGGATTTCCGGAAAGCTTTCTTT; d_call: TRBD1; clone_size: NA; v_call: TRBV30; j_call: TRBJ1-1
cdr3_aa: CASSHMMPGGQETQYF; cdr3_nt: TGTGCCAGCAGCCACATGATGCCGGGTGGGCAAGAGACCCAGTACTTC; d_call: NA; clone_size: NA; v_call: TRBV7-9; j_call: TRBJ2-5